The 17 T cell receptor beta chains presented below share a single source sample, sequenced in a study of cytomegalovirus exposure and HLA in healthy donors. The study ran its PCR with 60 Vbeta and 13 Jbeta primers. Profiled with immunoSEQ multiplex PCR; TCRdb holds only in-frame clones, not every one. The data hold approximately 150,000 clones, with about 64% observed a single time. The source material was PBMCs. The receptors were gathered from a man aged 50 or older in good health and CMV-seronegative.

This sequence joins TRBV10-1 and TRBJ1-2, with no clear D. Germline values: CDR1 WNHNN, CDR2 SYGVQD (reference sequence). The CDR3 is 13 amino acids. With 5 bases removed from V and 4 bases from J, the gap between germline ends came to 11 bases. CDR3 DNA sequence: TGCGCCAGCAGTACGAACAGCTTCTATGGCTACACCTTC. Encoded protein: CASSTNSFYGYTF.

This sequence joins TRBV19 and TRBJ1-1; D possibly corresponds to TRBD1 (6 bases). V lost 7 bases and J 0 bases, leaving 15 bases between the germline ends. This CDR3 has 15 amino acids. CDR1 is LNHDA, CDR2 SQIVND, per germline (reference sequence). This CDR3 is CASIRTATMNTEAFF. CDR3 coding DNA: TGTGCCAGTATTAGGACAGCGACCATGAACACTGAAGCTTTCTTT.

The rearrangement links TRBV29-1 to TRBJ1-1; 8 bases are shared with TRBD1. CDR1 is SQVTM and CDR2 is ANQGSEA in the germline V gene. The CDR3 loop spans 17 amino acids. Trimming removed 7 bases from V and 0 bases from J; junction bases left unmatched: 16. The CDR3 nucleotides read TGCAGCGCTGCGAGACAGGGGCGATGGGGAATGAACACTGAAGCTTTCTTT. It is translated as CSAARQGRWGMNTEAFF.

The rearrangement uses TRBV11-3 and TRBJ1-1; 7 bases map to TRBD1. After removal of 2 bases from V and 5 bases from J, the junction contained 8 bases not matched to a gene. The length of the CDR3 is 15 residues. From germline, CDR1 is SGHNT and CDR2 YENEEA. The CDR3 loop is CASSLIRGRITEAFF. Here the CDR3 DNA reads TGTGCCAGCAGCTTAATTAGGGGGCGCATAACTGAAGCTTTCTTT.

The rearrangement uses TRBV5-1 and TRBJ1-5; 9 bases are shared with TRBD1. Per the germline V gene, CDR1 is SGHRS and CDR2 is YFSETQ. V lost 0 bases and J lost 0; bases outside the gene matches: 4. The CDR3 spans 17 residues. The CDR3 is CASSLGPGQGSNQPQHF. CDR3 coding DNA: TGCGCCAGCAGCTTGGGCCCGGGACAGGGTAGCAATCAGCCCCAGCATTTT.

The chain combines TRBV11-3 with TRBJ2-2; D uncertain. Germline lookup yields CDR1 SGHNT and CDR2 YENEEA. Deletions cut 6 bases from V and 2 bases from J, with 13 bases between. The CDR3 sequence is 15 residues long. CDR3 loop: CASSPPNGNTGELFF. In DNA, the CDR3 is TGTGCCAGCAGTCCACCAAACGGTAACACCGGGGAGCTGTTTTTT.

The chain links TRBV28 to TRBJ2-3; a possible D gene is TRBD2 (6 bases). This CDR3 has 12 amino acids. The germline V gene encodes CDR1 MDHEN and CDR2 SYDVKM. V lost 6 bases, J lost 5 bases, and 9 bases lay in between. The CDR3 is CASRPGVDTQYF. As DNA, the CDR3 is TGTGCCAGCAGACCGGGGGTAGATACGCAGTATTTT. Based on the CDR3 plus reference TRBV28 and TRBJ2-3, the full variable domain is DVKVTQSSRYLVKRTGEKVFLECVQDMDHENMFWYRQDPGLGLRLIYFSYDVKMKEKGDIPEGYSVSREKKERFSLILESASTNQTSMYLCASRPGVDTQYFGPGTRLTVL.

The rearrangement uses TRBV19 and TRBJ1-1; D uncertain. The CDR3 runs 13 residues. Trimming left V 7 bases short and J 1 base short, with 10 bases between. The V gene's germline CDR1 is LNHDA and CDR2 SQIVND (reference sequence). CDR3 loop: CASTLVSNTEAFF. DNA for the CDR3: TGTGCCAGTACCCTTGTGTCGAACACTGAAGCTTTCTTT.

Here the CDR3 reads CASSAGSYEQYF. Written as DNA, the CDR3 is TGCGCCAGCAGCGCCGGGTCCTACGAGCAGTACTTC. This sequence joins TRBV5-1 and TRBJ2-5; D ambiguous. The J call may be mistaken, given a closer DNA end match to TRBJ2-7. There are 12 residues in the CDR3. Per the germline V gene, CDR1 is SGHRS and CDR2 is YFSETQ.

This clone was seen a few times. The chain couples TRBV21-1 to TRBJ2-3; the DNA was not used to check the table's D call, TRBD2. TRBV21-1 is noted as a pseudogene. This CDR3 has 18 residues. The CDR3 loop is CASSKMGLAGGLSDTQYF. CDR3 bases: TGTGCCAGCAGCAAAATGGGACTAGCGGGGGGGCTATCGGATACGCAGTATTTT.

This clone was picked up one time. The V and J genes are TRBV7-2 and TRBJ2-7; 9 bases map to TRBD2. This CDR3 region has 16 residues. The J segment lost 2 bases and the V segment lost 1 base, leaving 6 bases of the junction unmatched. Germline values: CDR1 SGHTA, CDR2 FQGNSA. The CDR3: CASSLEGAGGAYEQYF. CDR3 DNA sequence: TGTGCCAGCAGCTTAGAAGGAGCGGGGGGCGCCTACGAGCAGTACTTC. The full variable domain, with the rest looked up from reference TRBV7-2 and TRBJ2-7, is GAGVSQSPSNKVTEKGKDVELRCDPISGHTALYWYRQSLGQGLEFLIYFQGNSAPDKSGLPSDRFSAERTGGSVSTLTIQRTQQEDSAVYLCASSLEGAGGAYEQYFGPGTRLTVT.

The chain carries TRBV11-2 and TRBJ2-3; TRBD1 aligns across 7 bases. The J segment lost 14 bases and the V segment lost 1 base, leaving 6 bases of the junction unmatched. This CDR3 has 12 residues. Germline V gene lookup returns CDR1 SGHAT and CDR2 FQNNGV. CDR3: CASSLGQGRGYF. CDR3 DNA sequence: TGTGCCAGCAGCTTAGGACAGGGCCGGGGGTATTTT.

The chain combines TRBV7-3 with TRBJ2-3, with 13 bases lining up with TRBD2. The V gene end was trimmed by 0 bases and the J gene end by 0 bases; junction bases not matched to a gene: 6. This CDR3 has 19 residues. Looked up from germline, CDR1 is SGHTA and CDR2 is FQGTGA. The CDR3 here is CASSLTTSGGRSSTDTQYF. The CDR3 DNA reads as TGTGCCAGCAGCTTAACGACTAGCGGGGGGCGATCTAGCACAGATACGCAGTATTTT.

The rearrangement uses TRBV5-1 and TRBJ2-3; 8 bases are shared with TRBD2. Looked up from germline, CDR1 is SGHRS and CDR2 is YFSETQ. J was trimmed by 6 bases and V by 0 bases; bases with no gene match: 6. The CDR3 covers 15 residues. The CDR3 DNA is TGCGCCAGCAGCTTGGCGCTCGGGGGGGCGGATACGCAGTATTTT. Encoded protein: CASSLALGGADTQYF.

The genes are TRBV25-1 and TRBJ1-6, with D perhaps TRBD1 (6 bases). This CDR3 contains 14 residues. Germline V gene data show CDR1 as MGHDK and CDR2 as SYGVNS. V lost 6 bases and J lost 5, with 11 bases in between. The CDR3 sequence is CASRPTGDNSPLHF. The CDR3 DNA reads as TGTGCCAGCAGGCCGACAGGCGATAATTCACCCCTCCACTTT.

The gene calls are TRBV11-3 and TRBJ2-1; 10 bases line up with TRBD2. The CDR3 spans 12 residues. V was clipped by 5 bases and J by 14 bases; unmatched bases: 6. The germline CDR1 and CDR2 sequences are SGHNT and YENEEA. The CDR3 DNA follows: TGTGCCAGCAGCCCTAGCGGGGGTGGGAAGTTCTTC. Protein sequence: CASSPSGGGKFF. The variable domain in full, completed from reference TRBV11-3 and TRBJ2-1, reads EAGVVQSPRYKIIEKKQPVAFWCNPISGHNTLYWYLQNLGQGPELLIRYENEEAVDDSQLPKDRFSAERLKGVDSTLKIQPAELGDSAVYLCASSPSGGGKFFGPGTRLTVL.

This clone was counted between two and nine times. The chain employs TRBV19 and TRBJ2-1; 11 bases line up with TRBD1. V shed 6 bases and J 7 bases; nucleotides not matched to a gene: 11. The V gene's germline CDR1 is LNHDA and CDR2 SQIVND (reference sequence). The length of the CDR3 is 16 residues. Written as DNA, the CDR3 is TGTGCCAGTAGACCCATGTGGGACAGGGGGTCTAATGAGCAGTTCTTC. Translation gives CASRPMWDRGSNEQFF.